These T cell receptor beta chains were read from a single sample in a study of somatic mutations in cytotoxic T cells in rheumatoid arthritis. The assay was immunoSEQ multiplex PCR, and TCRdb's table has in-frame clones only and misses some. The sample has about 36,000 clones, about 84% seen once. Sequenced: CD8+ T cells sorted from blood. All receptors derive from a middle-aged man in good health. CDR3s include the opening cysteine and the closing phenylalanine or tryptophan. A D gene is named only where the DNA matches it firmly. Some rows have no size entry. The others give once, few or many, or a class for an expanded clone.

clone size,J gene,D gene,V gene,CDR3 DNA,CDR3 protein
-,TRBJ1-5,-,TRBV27,TGTGCCAGCAGTTTAGGGTTCGGGGATCAGCCCCAGCATTTT,CASSLGFGDQPQHF
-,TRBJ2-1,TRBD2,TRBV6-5,TGTGCCAGCAGTTACGGACTAGCGGTAAACAATGAGCAGTTCTTC,CASSYGLAVNNEQFF
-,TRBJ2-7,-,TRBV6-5,TGTGCCAGCAGTTACTCACAGGACATTTCCTACGAGCAGTACTTC,CASSYSQDISYEQYF
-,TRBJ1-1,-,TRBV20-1,TGCAGTGCTAGGGGTAACACTGAAGCTTTCTTT,CSARGNTEAFF
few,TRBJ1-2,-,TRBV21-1,TGTGCCAGCAGCCACACCCCAGGTAAGAATGGCTACACCTTC,CASSHTPGKNGYTF
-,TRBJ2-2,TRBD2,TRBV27,TGTGCCAGCAGCCCCCCGATTGGGACTAGCGGGAGGGACGGGGAGCTGTTTTTT,CASSPPIGTSGRDGELFF
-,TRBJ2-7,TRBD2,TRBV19,TGTGCCAGTAATCCCGGGACTAGCGGACCCTACGAGCAGTACTTC,CASNPGTSGPYEQYF
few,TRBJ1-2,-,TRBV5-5,TGTGCCAGCAGCCCGGACACCGGAGGCTATGGCTACACCTTC,CASSPDTGGYGYTF
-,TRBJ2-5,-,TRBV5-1,TGCGCCAGCAGCTTGTACCAAGAGACCCAGTACTTC,CASSLYQETQYF
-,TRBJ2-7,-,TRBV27,TGTGCCAGCAGGATAGCGTCCTCCTACGAGCAGTACTTC,CASRIASSYEQYF
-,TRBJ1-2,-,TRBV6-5,TGTGCCAGCAGCTCGGGACACCTAAACGGCTACACCTTC,CASSSGHLNGYTF
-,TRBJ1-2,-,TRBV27,TGTGCCAGCAGTTCATTCGGGTCGACGGAGGATGGCTACACCTTC,CASSSFGSTEDGYTF
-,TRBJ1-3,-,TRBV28,TGTGCCAGCAGTTTGTCAGGAAACACCATATATTTT,CASSLSGNTIYF
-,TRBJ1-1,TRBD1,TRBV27,TGTGCCAGCAGTTTCGGGACAGCTAACACTGAAGCTTTCTTT,CASSFGTANTEAFF
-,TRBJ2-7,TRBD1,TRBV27,TGTGCCAGCAGCGCGGGACAGGGGGCTTACGAGCAGTACTTC,CASSAGQGAYEQYF
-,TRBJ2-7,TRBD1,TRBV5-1,TGCGCCAGCAGCCCGGGACAGGGGGTCTACGAGCAGTACTTC,CASSPGQGVYEQYF
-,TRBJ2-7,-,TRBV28,TGTGCCAGCAGTTTACAGGACGGCTCCTACGAGCAGTACTTC,CASSLQDGSYEQYF
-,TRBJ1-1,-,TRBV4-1,TGCGCCAGCAGCCCCCCATACACAGCAACGAACACTGAAGCTTTCTTT,CASSPPYTATNTEAFF
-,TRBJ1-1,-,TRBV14,TGTGCCAGCAGCCAAGCTCCCTGGGGGAGCATGAACACTGAAGCTTTCTTT,CASSQAPWGSMNTEAFF
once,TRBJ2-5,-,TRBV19,TGTGCCAGTAGTATAGCGGATGCGGGAGAGACCCAGTACTTC,CASSIADAGETQYF
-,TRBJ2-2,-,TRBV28,TGTGCCACCACCCCCGACACTGGGTTGAACACCGGGGAGCTGTTTTTT,CATTPDTGLNTGELFF
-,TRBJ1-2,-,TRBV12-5,TGTGCTAGTGGTTTTCAACGAGGGGGGGAAAACTATGGCTACACCTTC,CASGFQRGGENYGYTF
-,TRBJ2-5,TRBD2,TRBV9,TGTGCCAGCAGCCCGGGGACTAGCGGGACAGAGACCCAGTACTTC,CASSPGTSGTETQYF
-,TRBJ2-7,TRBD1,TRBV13,TGTGCCAGCAGCCTACCCCGCCTCAGGACAGGGGGCTTGAATCAGTACTTC,CASSLPRLRTGGLNQYF
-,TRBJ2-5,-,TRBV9,TGTGCCAGCAGCGCGGACACTCCTGGGCAAGAGACCCAGTACTTC,CASSADTPGQETQYF
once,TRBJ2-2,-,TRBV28,TGTGCCAGCAGCCCCGGGGGCAGCGGGAACACCGGGGAGCTGTTTTTT,CASSPGGSGNTGELFF
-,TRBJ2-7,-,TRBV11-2,TGTGCCAGCAGCGCTACACAGGGTCCCGAGCAGTACTTC,CASSATQGPEQYF
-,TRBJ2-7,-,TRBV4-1,TGCGCCAGCAGCCCCTCTTCAGGGGCCTCCTACGAGCAGTACTTC,CASSPSSGASYEQYF
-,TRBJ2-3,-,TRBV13,TGTGCCAGCAGCTACCAGACTACCACAGATACGCAGTATTTT,CASSYQTTTDTQYF
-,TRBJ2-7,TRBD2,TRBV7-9,TGTGCCAGCAGCGGTACTAGCGGGAGCCCCTACGAGCAGTACTTC,CASSGTSGSPYEQYF
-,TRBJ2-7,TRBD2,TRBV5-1,TGCGCCAGCAGCTTGGTAGCGGGAGCTTCCTACGAGCAGTACTTC,CASSLVAGASYEQYF
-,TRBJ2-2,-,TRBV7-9,TGTGCCAGCCCCCCCCCTTCCACCGGGGAGCTGTTTTTT,CASPPPSTGELFF
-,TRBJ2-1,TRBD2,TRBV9,TGTGCCAGCAGCGTAGAGTTTGGACTAGGGCTCAATGAGCAGTTCTTC,CASSVEFGLGLNEQFF
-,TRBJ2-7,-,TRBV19,TGTGCCAGTAGTATGGGAACCTACGAGCAGTACTTC,CASSMGTYEQYF
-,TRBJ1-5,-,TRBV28,TGTGCCAGCAGTTTAAGCCCGACAGATTATAGCAATCAGCCCCAGCATTTT,CASSLSPTDYSNQPQHF
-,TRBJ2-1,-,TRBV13,TGTGCCAGCAGCTTCGGACTCAATGAGCAGTTCTTC,CASSFGLNEQFF
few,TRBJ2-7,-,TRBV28,TGTGCCAGCAGTTTAGGGCAGACCGAGCAGTACTTC,CASSLGQTEQYF
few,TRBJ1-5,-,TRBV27,TGTGCCAGCAGTTTATCGGTCGCCAGCAGCAATCAGCCCCAGCATTTT,CASSLSVASSNQPQHF
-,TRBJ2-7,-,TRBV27,TGTGCCAGCTTCGACGTCTCCTACGAGCAGTACTTC,CASFDVSYEQYF
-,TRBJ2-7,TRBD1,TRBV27,TGTGCCAGCAGTCCTGGGACAGGGGAGTACGAGCAGTACTTC,CASSPGTGEYEQYF
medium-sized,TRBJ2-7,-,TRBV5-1,TGCGCCAGCAGCTCCGACAGCTACGAGCAGTACTTC,CASSSDSYEQYF
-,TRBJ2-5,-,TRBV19,TGTGCCAGTAACTGGCGGGGAGGTCTCCAAGAGACCCAGTACTTC,CASNWRGGLQETQYF
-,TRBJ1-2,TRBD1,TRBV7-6,TGTGCCAGCAGCCCCGACAGGGGACCAACCGGCTACACCTTC,CASSPDRGPTGYTF
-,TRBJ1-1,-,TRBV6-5,TGTGCCAGCAGTTATAGGTCGGGGTACACTGAAGCTTTCTTT,CASSYRSGYTEAFF
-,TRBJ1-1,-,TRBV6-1,TGTGCCAGCAGCTTGGGGTCTTTCTTT,CASSLGSFF
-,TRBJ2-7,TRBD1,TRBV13,TGTGCCAGCAGCCTCACGGGACAGGGGGCGGGCGAGCAGTACTTC,CASSLTGQGAGEQYF
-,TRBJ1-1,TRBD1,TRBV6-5,TGTGCCAGCAACCTACAGGGGCGAACTGAAGCTTTCTTT,CASNLQGRTEAFF
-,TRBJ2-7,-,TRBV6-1,TGTGCCAGCAGTCGGCAGGAGATCTCCTACGAGCAGTACTTC,CASSRQEISYEQYF
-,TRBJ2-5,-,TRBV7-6,TGTGCCAGCAGCTCCGACCTTTTCTGGGTTCAAGAGACCCAGTACTTC,CASSSDLFWVQETQYF